Presented here are 32 T cell receptor beta chains from one specimen sequenced in a study of T cells in Graves' hyperthyroidism and ophthalmopathy. TCR beta CDR3 sequences were amplified from RNA transcripts. TCR CDR3 regions were first amplified by RT-PCR with HTBI primers. Using its own MiXCR run on the multiplex PCR reads, TCRdb lists one record per CDR3 protein. The table has around 660,000 distinct CDR3 sequences, roughly 46% seen once; the top ten hold less than 9%. The specimen sequenced was peripheral blood or thyroid tissue (not recorded which). These receptors were obtained from an adult man with Graves' disease, either hyperthyroidism or ophthalmopathy (not recorded which).

V and J are TRBV6-5 and TRBJ1-3; perhaps TRBD1 as D (5 bases). The V end lost 2 bases, the J end lost 7 bases, and 15 bases lay between the germline ends. The CDR3 loop spans 15 amino acids. Germline CDR1 MNHEY, CDR2 SVGAGI. The CDR3 DNA reads as TGTGCCAGCAGTTACGGGCAGGGTGGCAGGAACACCATATATTTT. Translated: CASSYGQGGRNTIYF.

The chain links TRBV20-1 to TRBJ1-2; weak D call: TRBD1 (5 bases). Per germline, CDR1 DFQATT and CDR2 SNEGSKA (reference sequence). The CDR3 sequence is 14 residues long. V gave up 2 bases and J gave up 5 bases, with 15 bases separating them. The CDR3 DNA reads TGCAGTGCTAGACAGGGTAGCTTCGGGTATGGCTACACCTTC. This gives the protein CSARQGSFGYGYTF.

Only a few counts were recorded for this clonotype. The chain couples TRBV2 to TRBJ2-7; TRBD2 is a possible D gene (6 bases). Trimming shortened V by 0 bases and J by 3 bases, and 12 bases separated the two germline ends. Germline V gives CDR1 SNHLY, CDR2 FYNNEI. This CDR3 has 15 amino acids. The CDR3 here is CASSEAVGEDYEQYF. In DNA form, the CDR3 reads TGTGCCAGCAGTGAAGCGGTAGGGGAGGACTACGAGCAGTACTTC.

This clonotype was seen ten or more times. The chain uses TRBV24-1 and TRBJ2-5; tentatively, D is TRBD1 (5 bases). The CDR3 loop spans 14 amino acids. Trimming took 2 bases from V and 2 from J, leaving 8 bases between them. Germline V lookup: CDR1 KGHDR, CDR2 SFDVKD. CDR3 sequence reads: CATSDSRAQETQYF. DNA for the CDR3: TGTGCCACCAGTGATTCCAGGGCACAAGAGACCCAGTACTTC.

This clonotype was observed a handful of times. The J gene is TRBJ1-1, the V gene TRBV20-1; D is unresolved. This CDR3 region has 13 residues. CDR1 DFQATT and CDR2 SNEGSKA come from the germline V gene (reference sequence). V was clipped by 2 bases and J by 1 base, with 8 bases between them. Here the CDR3 DNA reads TGCAGTGCTAGACTCGACCGGAACACTGAAGCTTTCTTT. Its translation is CSARLDRNTEAFF.

This clonotype was recorded a few times. The chain links TRBV14 to TRBJ1-4; D not certain. Per germline, CDR1 SGHDN and CDR2 FVKESK. V was cut by 6 bases and J by 0 bases, with 5 bases left in between. The CDR3 extends over 13 amino acids. CDR3 DNA sequence: TGTGCCAGCAGACCCGCAACTAATGAAAAACTGTTTTTT. It translates to CASRPATNEKLFF.

V usage is TRBV7-6 and J usage is TRBJ1-3, with TRBD1 matching 7 bases. The CDR3 runs 14 residues. The V gene's germline CDR1 is SGHVS and CDR2 FNYEAQ. Unmatched junction bases numbered 8, after V lost 8 bases and J lost 4 bases. The CDR3: CASSLDRDGNTIYF. CDR3 in DNA: TGTGCCAGCTCACTCGACAGGGACGGAAACACCATATATTTT.

This clonotype was picked up one time. A read error is possible here, since a much larger clone lies one base away. The J gene is TRBJ1-2, the V gene TRBV7-4; TRBD1 aligns across 8 bases. Looked up from germline, CDR1 is SGHVT and CDR2 is SQSDAQ. Trimming at V came to 2 bases and at J to 7 bases, leaving 6 bases not matched to a gene. This CDR3 comprises 14 residues. CDR3 loop: CASSLSGGGGGYTF. The CDR3 coding sequence is TGTGCCAGCAGCTTATCAGGGGGCGGCGGTGGCTACACCTTC.

Note on this clonotype: A much larger clone differs from this one at a single base, so this may be a read error. The rearrangement uses TRBV2 and TRBJ1-2; 7 bases line up with TRBD1. Germline trimming cut 7 bases from V and 4 bases from J; bases unmatched to any gene: 6. This CDR3 is built from 13 residues. Germline CDR1 is SNHLY and CDR2 is FYNNEI. The CDR3: CASTRPGGYGYTF. In DNA, the CDR3 is TGTGCCAGCACCCGTCCAGGGGGCTATGGCTACACCTTC.

This chain uses TRBV12-3 or TRBV12-4 with TRBJ1-3, with D tentatively TRBD1 (6 bases). Trimming pared 4 bases from V and 4 bases from J, leaving 14 bases between. This CDR3 has 15 residues. CDR3 region: CASSSRTGSGNTIYF. The DNA of the CDR3 is TGTGCCAGCAGTTCGCGAACAGGGAGCGGAAACACCATATATTTT.

This clonotype was counted at least ten times. The chain has TRBV7-9 and TRBJ1-6; D gene ambiguous. Deletions cut 5 bases from V and 9 bases from J, with 14 bases between. This CDR3 spans 14 amino acids. Germline CDR1 and CDR2: SEHNR and FQNEAQ (reference sequence). In DNA form, the CDR3 reads TGTGCCAGCAGCGCCTGGGTCGAGGGTTCACCCCTCCACTTT. Encoded protein: CASSAWVEGSPLHF.

J is TRBJ2-7 and V is TRBV7-2, with TRBD2 as a possible D gene (6 bases). Trimming pared 6 bases from V and 4 bases from J, leaving 16 bases between. CDR3 length: 14 residues. Per germline, CDR1 SGHTA and CDR2 FQGNSA. The CDR3 coding sequence is TGTGCCAGCAGTTACGGGGGACTCCAATACGAGCAGTACTTC. Amino acids: CASSYGGLQYEQYF.

In this sample, this clonotype turned up many times. The J gene is TRBJ1-2, the V gene TRBV20-1, with TRBD1 matching 8 bases. The CDR3 totals 12 residues. The junction had 7 bases not matched to a gene; V was cut back by 6 bases and J by 7 bases. Germline CDR1 is DFQATT and CDR2 is SNEGSKA (reference sequence). The CDR3: CSARPGQAGYTF. Here the CDR3 DNA reads TGCAGTGCGAGGCCGGGACAGGCTGGCTACACCTTC.

The rearrangement links TRBV7-9 to TRBJ2-7; TRBD2 matches at 11 bases. Germline values: CDR1 SEHNR, CDR2 FQNEAQ (reference sequence). The CDR3 totals 16 residues. J lost 6 bases, V lost 1 base, and 8 bases had no gene match. The CDR3 is CASSLGTSGLTCEQYF. The CDR3 DNA reads TGTGCCAGCAGCTTAGGGACTAGCGGGCTAACCTGCGAGCAGTACTTC.

A note on this clonotype: A junction end diverges from the germline sequence, so it may reflect a read error. The rearrangement joins TRBV2 to TRBJ1-4; D perhaps matches TRBD1 (5 bases). Germline-derived CDR1 and CDR2 are SNHLY and FYNNEI. CDR3 length: 18 residues. In DNA form, the CDR3 reads TGTGCCGGCAGTGACCGCCTCGGCAGGGCCAGAGGGAACGAAAAACTGTTTTTT. It specifies CAGSDRLGRARGNEKLFF.

This clonotype was seen a handful of times. The chain employs TRBV12-3 or TRBV12-4 and TRBJ1-2, with TRBD1 as a possible D gene (5 bases). V lost 6 bases, J lost 4 bases, and 15 bases lay in between. This CDR3 has 14 amino acids. The CDR3 loop is CASRTAGVLYGYTF. CDR3 bases: TGTGCCAGCAGGACGGCGGGGGTTCTCTATGGCTACACCTTC.

The chain links TRBV3-1 to TRBJ2-2; D is ambiguous. V lost 7 bases to trimming and J lost 3 bases, with 12 bases between them. The V gene's germline CDR1 is LGHDT and CDR2 YNNKEL (reference sequence). The CDR3 covers 14 residues. The CDR3, as DNA: TGTGCCAGCACTGGTGATGCGTACACCGGGGAGCTGTTTTTT. This translates into CASTGDAYTGELFF.

The sample holds many counts of this clonotype. CDR3 bases: TGTGCCAGCAGTGGTAATCAGCCCCAGCATTTT. It specifies CASSGNQPQHF. V usage is TRBV2 and J usage is TRBJ1-5; no definite D call. Per germline, CDR1 SNHLY and CDR2 FYNNEI. V lost 4 bases and J 4 bases, leaving 2 bases between the germline ends. The CDR3 consists of 11 residues.

The rearrangement uses TRBV20-1 and TRBJ2-7; possibly TRBD1 for D (5 bases). Trimming shortened V by 7 bases and J by 2 bases, and 15 bases separated the two germline ends. Germline assignment: CDR1 DFQATT and CDR2 SNEGSKA (reference sequence). The CDR3 is 13 amino acids. CDR3 region: CSVKRQGAYEQYF. CDR3 DNA: TGCAGTGTAAAGAGGCAGGGTGCCTACGAGCAGTACTTC.

This chain links TRBV6-5 with TRBJ2-2, with D possibly matching TRBD1 (5 bases). V was pared by 4 bases and J by 7 bases, with 19 bases between. CDR1 MNHEY and CDR2 SVGAGI come from the germline V gene. The CDR3 has 16 residues. CDR3 DNA sequence: TGTGCCAGCAGTTCCCCGGACATTCGGACGGACGGGGAGCTGTTTTTT. It yields the protein CASSSPDIRTDGELFF.

The chain employs TRBV11-1 and TRBJ1-1; D remains ambiguous. This CDR3 comprises 12 residues. V shed 3 bases and J shed 4 bases, with 6 bases lying between them. From germline, CDR1 is SGHAT and CDR2 FQDESV (reference sequence). The CDR3 region has the DNA TGTGCCAGCAGCTTCCGGTCCACTGAAGCTTTCTTT. Translated, it gives CASSFRSTEAFF. Looking up the rest from reference TRBV11-1 and TRBJ1-1 gives the full variable domain: EAEVAQSPRYKITEKSQAVAFWCDPISGHATLYWYRQILGQGPELLVQFQDESVVDDSQLPKDRFSAERLKGVDSTLKIQPAELGDSAMYLCASSFRSTEAFFGQGTRLTVV.

This chain joins TRBV29-1 and TRBJ2-7; D is perhaps TRBD2 (5 bases). Trimming cost V 6 bases and J 6 bases, with 12 bases left between them. The CDR3 is 11 amino acids. The germline gives CDR1 SQVTM, CDR2 ANQGSEA. The CDR3 region has the DNA TGCAGCGTAGGGCACAGCGGCGAGCAGTACTTC. This translates into CSVGHSGEQYF.

V usage is TRBV13 and J usage is TRBJ2-6; tentatively, D is TRBD1 or TRBD2 (5 bases each). CDR1 PRHDT and CDR2 FYEKMQ come from the germline V gene (reference sequence). This CDR3 contains 16 residues. V lost 5 bases and J lost 3, with 14 bases in between. The CDR3 here is CASSGGQIVGANVLTF. CDR3 coding DNA: TGTGCCAGCAGCGGGGGTCAGATCGTTGGGGCCAACGTCCTGACTTTC.

This chain joins TRBV11-2 and TRBJ2-2, with 8 bases lining up with TRBD1. Germline V gene lookup returns CDR1 SGHAT and CDR2 FQNNGV. The V and J ends lost 8 bases and 1 base, in that order; junction bases with no gene match: 6. The CDR3 loop spans 15 amino acids. The CDR3 sequence: CASLLGQGNTGELFF. CDR3 bases: TGTGCCAGCCTCCTAGGACAGGGGAACACCGGGGAGCTGTTTTTT.

The chain has TRBV5-1 and TRBJ2-7, with unresolved D. The CDR3 has 13 residues. CDR1 is SGHRS, CDR2 YFSETQ, per germline. The V gene lost 1 base and the J gene lost 5 bases, with 10 bases spanning the gap. In DNA, the CDR3 is TGCGCCAGCAGCTTGAGGCGTTCGGACGAGCAGTACTTC. Protein sequence: CASSLRRSDEQYF. Filled out from reference TRBV5-1 and TRBJ2-7, the complete variable domain reads KAGVTQTPRYLIKTRGQQVTLSCSPISGHRSVSWYQQTPGQGLQFLFEYFSETQRNKGNFPGRFSGRQFSNSRSEMNVSTLELGDSALYLCASSLRRSDEQYFGPGTRLTVT.

This clonotype was seen only a few times. This sequence joins TRBV12-3 or TRBV12-4 and TRBJ2-2; D gene unclear. The CDR3 length is 12 residues. V dropped 8 bases and J dropped 3 bases, with 7 bases sitting between them. The CDR3 DNA reads TGTGCCAGCTTAAGCTACACCGGGGAGCTGTTTTTT. Residues: CASLSYTGELFF.

The V call is TRBV20-1, the J call TRBJ1-5; TRBD1 is a possible D gene (6 bases). The CDR3 covers 17 residues. V was shortened by 0 bases and J by 3 bases, with 18 bases between the two germline ends. CDR1 and CDR2 (germline): DFQATT, SNEGSKA (reference sequence). CDR3 nucleotide sequence: TGCAGTGCTAGAGATCGAAGGGCCGGGGGCCACAATCAGCCCCAGCATTTT. Translation gives CSARDRRAGGHNQPQHF.

This clonotype was picked up one time. This rearrangement joins TRBV6-1 to TRBJ1-3, with a possible D match to TRBD1 (5 bases). This CDR3 spans 16 amino acids. Germline lookup yields CDR1 MNHNS and CDR2 SASEGT. V was trimmed by 6 bases and J by 0 bases, leaving 15 bases between them. This CDR3 is CASSQGSGASGNTIYF. The DNA for the CDR3 is TGTGCCAGCAGCCAAGGTTCCGGGGCCTCTGGAAACACCATATATTTT.

This clonotype has a count of ten or more. This chain links TRBV7-8 with TRBJ1-5; D unclear. The CDR3 extends over 15 amino acids. CDR1 SGHVS and CDR2 FQNEAQ come from the germline V gene. The germline V and J ends were trimmed by 6 bases and 0 bases, with 12 bases remaining between them. CDR3 loop: CASSDGPHSNQPQHF. In DNA, the CDR3 is TGTGCCAGCAGTGACGGCCCCCATAGCAATCAGCCCCAGCATTTT.

The chain has TRBV2 and TRBJ1-2; 11 positions match TRBD1. This CDR3 comprises 15 residues. The germline CDR1 and CDR2 sequences are SNHLY and FYNNEI. Germline trimming cut 3 bases from V and 4 bases from J; bases unmatched to any gene: 4. CDR3 coding DNA: TGTGCCAGCAGTGAGGGGACAGGGGGAGCCTATGGCTACACCTTC. Translated: CASSEGTGGAYGYTF.

The chain combines TRBV20-1 with TRBJ1-5; tentatively, D is TRBD1 (6 bases). Germline assignment: CDR1 DFQATT and CDR2 SNEGSKA (reference sequence). V shed 0 bases and J shed 5 bases, with 11 bases lying between them. This CDR3 is 14 amino acids long. CDR3 sequence: CSARERQEHQPQHF. In DNA, the CDR3 is TGCAGTGCTAGAGAACGACAGGAACATCAGCCCCAGCATTTT.

This clonotype was detected only a few times. The chain is built from TRBV19 and TRBJ1-5; 8 bases align to TRBD1. Germline CDR1 is LNHDA and CDR2 is SQIVND (reference sequence). This CDR3 is built from 17 residues. Trimming at V came to 5 bases and at J to 1 base, leaving 10 bases not matched to a gene. Here the CDR3 DNA reads TGTGCCAGTAGTCTCCGACAGGGGTCGGTGAGCAATCAGCCCCAGCATTTT. This sequence encodes CASSLRQGSVSNQPQHF.